One and the same sample provided the 3 T cell receptor beta chains below, sequenced in a study of OX40 agonist ivuxolimab in advanced cancers. The protocol was immunoSEQ multiplex PCR, while the TCRdb copy is restricted to in-frame clones and leaves out a portion. The sample includes about 46,000 clones, roughly 90% of them seen just once. The sequencing here drew on CD4+ or CD8+ T cells sorted from blood, taken in a trial of the OX40 agonist ivuxolimab. These receptors originate from an adult with an advanced solid tumor such as melanoma, head and neck, liver or kidney cancer.

This clone was counted a single time. This rearrangement joins TRBV11-1 to TRBJ2-1; D gene ambiguous. This CDR3 contains 12 residues. Germline V gene data show CDR1 as SGHAT and CDR2 as FQDESV (reference sequence). Trimming took 7 bases from V and 12 from J, leaving 16 bases between them. CDR3 nucleotides: TGTGCCAGCACCTCCGTGTTCGGTGGGCAGTTCTTC. It codes for CASTSVFGGQFF.

The chain employs TRBV2 and TRBJ2-7, with 8 nucleotides matching TRBD1. Trimming removed 1 base from V and 0 bases from J; junction bases left unmatched: 2. The CDR3 extends over 15 amino acids. In germline, CDR1 is SNHLY, CDR2 FYNNEI. The CDR3 nucleotides are TGTGCCAGCAGTGAAGGGGACAGGAGCTCCTACGAGCAGTACGTC. Its protein is CASSEGDRSSYEQYV.

The table lists this clone with a few counts. This chain uses TRBV28 with TRBJ2-1; D gene unclear. The CDR3 totals 12 residues. V lost 8 bases and J 5 bases, leaving 10 bases between the germline ends. The germline V gene has CDR1 MDHEN and CDR2 SYDVKM. The CDR3 reads CASSARHNEQFF. In DNA, the CDR3 is TGTGCCAGCTCCGCTAGGCACAATGAGCAGTTCTTC.